Given below is one T cell receptor (beta chain) in context. The antigen remains undetermined. These data are taken from a study of CD8+ T cells in alopecia areata. General observations from the study: Clonality in lesional scalp, especially alopecia totalis/universalis, exceeded that of normal scalp.

V was pared by 1 base and J by 13 bases, with 14 bases between. CDR1 is SEHNR, CDR2 FQNEAQ, per germline (reference sequence). The CDR3 has 13 residues. In each case, RNA was isolated and then reverse transcribed into cDNA as the sequencing template. Using immunoSEQ multiplex PCR, the repertoire was profiled, and TCRdb retains in-frame clones only, with some absent. The sample has 95,000 to 120,000 clones, around 55% seen once. The sample was CD8+ T cells sorted from blood. This TCR was recovered from a human donor in good health. The V and J genes are TRBV7-9 and TRBJ2-1; TRBD2 might be the D (6 bases). This chain's CDR3 is CASSLGLGTDQFF. CDR3 coding DNA: TGTGCCAGCAGCTTAGGGCTAGGGACTGATCAGTTCTTC.